The 11 T cell receptor beta chains in this list originate from one sample, sequenced in a study of shared clonotypes between healthy human individuals. TCRdb keeps only in-frame clones here, not all; method: immunoSEQ multiplex PCR. This table holds roughly 1,000,000 clones, around three quarters found once. The sample consisted of memory CD4+ T cells from PBMCs. Subset here: CD45RA-negative fraction. These receptors were collected from a man between 18 and 35 years old in good health. Some clones in this sample may be carry-over from other donors' samples.

This chain uses TRBV6-1 with TRBJ2-1; 13 bases map to TRBD2. J gave up 2 bases and V 6 bases, and 1 base lay outside the gene matches. CDR3 length: 15 residues. Per the germline V gene, CDR1 is MNHNS and CDR2 is SASEGT. For the CDR3, the DNA is TGTGCCAGCAGACTAGCGGGAGGGGCCTACAATGAGCAGTTCTTC. Its protein product is CASRLAGGAYNEQFF.

This CDR3 is CASSLGLAGEDTQYF. CDR3 nucleotide sequence: TGTGCCAGCAGCTTGGGACTAGCGGGAGAAGATACGCAGTATTTT. The chain couples TRBV7-9 to TRBJ2-3; 14 bases are shared with TRBD2. This CDR3 has 15 residues. Germline-derived CDR1 and CDR2 are SEHNR and FQNEAQ (reference sequence). V dropped 3 bases and J dropped 5; count of bases not matched to a gene: 1. The full variable domain, in which reference TRBV7-9 and TRBJ2-3 provide the parts outside the CDR3, is DTGVSQNPRHKITKRGQNVTFRCDPISEHNRLYWYRQTLGQGPEFLTYFQNEAQLEKSRLLSDRFSAERPKGSFSTLEIQRTEQGDSAMYLCASSLGLAGEDTQYFGPGTRLTVL.

The gene calls are TRBV25-1 and TRBJ1-3, with a weak D call TRBD1 (5 bases). Trimming removed 0 bases at V and 3 bases at J, with 12 bases between. Looked up from germline, CDR1 is MGHDK and CDR2 is SYGVNS. The CDR3 totals 16 residues. The CDR3 DNA reads TGTGCCAGCAGTGAATATAACGGGGCCTATGGAAACACCATATATTTT. Its protein product is CASSEYNGAYGNTIYF.

The chain carries TRBV10-3 and TRBJ2-1; D is possibly TRBD1 (6 bases). The germline V and J ends were trimmed by 3 bases and 0 bases, with 9 bases remaining between them. The germline CDR1 and CDR2 sequences are ENHRY and SYGVKD. The CDR3 sequence is 15 residues long. The CDR3 spells CAISDRGTSYNEQFF. The CDR3 nucleotides are TGTGCCATCAGTGACAGGGGAACCTCCTACAATGAGCAGTTCTTC.

To note about this clone: Other DNA sequences from this sample encode an identical CDR3 as well. The chain carries TRBV2 and TRBJ1-5, with unresolved D. The CDR3 runs to 12 residues. Trimming stripped 4 bases from V and 4 bases from J, with 5 bases between. CDR1 is SNHLY, CDR2 FYNNEI, per germline. The CDR3 nucleotides are TGTGCCAGCAGTGGAGGAAATCAGCCCCAGCATTTT. Its protein is CASSGGNQPQHF.

The chain carries TRBV27 and TRBJ2-5; D perhaps matches TRBD2 (6 bases). This CDR3 has 16 residues. Germline V gene sequence: CDR1 MNHEY, CDR2 SMNVEV (reference sequence). Trimming cost V 3 bases and J 2 bases, with 16 bases left between them. CDR3 sequence: CASSFPRETDQETQYF. The CDR3 DNA sequence: TGTGCCAGCAGTTTCCCCCGGGAGACCGATCAAGAGACCCAGTACTTC.

This clone was recorded only once. The chain is built from TRBV7-2 and TRBJ2-2, with D possibly being TRBD1 or TRBD2 (6 bases each). Trimming left V 4 bases short and J 6 bases short, with 15 bases between. Looked up from germline, CDR1 is SGHTA and CDR2 is FQGNSA. CDR3 length: 15 residues. For the CDR3, the DNA is TGTGCCAGCAGCTCCGGGACTCCAGGGGCCGGGGAGCTGTTTTTT. Protein product: CASSSGTPGAGELFF.

CDR3 residues: CASSYGPDTGELFF. CDR3 DNA: TGTGCCAGCAGCTACGGGCCAGACACCGGGGAGCTGTTTTTT. The chain carries TRBV7-2 and TRBJ2-2; D gene unclear. Trimming cost V 4 bases and J 3 bases, with 9 bases left between them. Germline V gene data show CDR1 as SGHTA and CDR2 as FQGNSA. The CDR3 has 14 amino acids.

CDR3 sequence reads: CASSSVLWGTTEAFF. DNA of the CDR3: TGTGCCAGCAGCTCCGTCTTGTGGGGGACCACTGAAGCTTTCTTT. V is TRBV7-2 and J is TRBJ1-1; maybe TRBD1 (5 bases). Germline-derived CDR1 and CDR2 are SGHTA and FQGNSA. Trimming left V 4 bases short and J 4 bases short, with 16 bases between. CDR3 size: 15 residues.

V and J are TRBV9 and TRBJ1-5, with 9 nucleotides matching TRBD1. Germline V gene lookup returns CDR1 SGDLS and CDR2 YYNGEE. Losses at the gene ends were 4 bases for V and 0 bases for J; bases not matched to a gene: 11. CDR3 length equals 18 residues. The CDR3 coding sequence is TGTGCCAGCAGCAGGCCGGACAGGGGTCCTCATAGCAATCAGCCCCAGCATTTT. Translation gives CASSRPDRGPHSNQPQHF.

A single count supports this clone. The V call is TRBV19, the J call TRBJ2-7, with D maybe TRBD2 (6 bases). The CDR3 length is 15 residues. CDR1 LNHDA and CDR2 SQIVND come from the germline V gene (reference sequence). Trimming stripped 6 bases from V and 1 base from J, with 16 bases between. CDR3 sequence reads: CASRTEGLDSYEQYF. CDR3 coding DNA: TGTGCCAGTAGAACGGAGGGCCTTGATTCCTACGAGCAGTACTTC.